Shown below are 13 T cell receptor beta chains from a single sample sequenced in a study of OX40 agonist ivuxolimab in advanced cancers. This table comes from immunoSEQ multiplex PCR, and its TCRdb copy is limited to in-frame clones, with some not included. The sample lists 65,000 to 75,000 clones; about 94% were seen once. Sample: CD4+ or CD8+ T cells sorted from blood, taken in a trial of the OX40 agonist ivuxolimab. These receptor sequences come from an adult with an advanced solid tumor such as melanoma, head and neck, liver or kidney cancer.

This clone was detected a few times. The DNA of the CDR3 is TGTGCCAGCAACTCAGGGAATCAGCCCCAGCATTTT. It is translated as CASNSGNQPQHF. The V call is TRBV6-5, the J call TRBJ1-5; maybe TRBD1 (5 bases). The CDR3 is 12 residues long. Germline V lookup: CDR1 MNHEY, CDR2 SVGAGI. Trimming pared 7 bases from V and 4 bases from J, leaving 8 bases between.

The chain combines TRBV6-5 with TRBJ2-7; 9 positions agree with TRBD2. This CDR3 is 15 amino acids long. The V segment lost 0 bases and the J segment 5 bases; nucleotides outside the gene matches: 5. Germline CDR1 is MNHEY and CDR2 is SVGAGI. The CDR3: CASSYSQLAGNEQYF. For the CDR3, the DNA is TGTGCCAGCAGTTACTCCCAACTAGCGGGTAACGAGCAGTACTTC.

The genes are TRBV27 and TRBJ2-7, with a tentative D call TRBD1 (7 bases). The CDR3 contains 16 residues. The V and J ends lost 2 bases and 2 bases respectively, with 16 bases between them. Per the germline V gene, CDR1 is MNHEY and CDR2 is SMNVEV (reference sequence). CDR3 coding DNA: TGTGCCAGCAGTTTAGTCGGAGGGGGCCGAGCCTACGAGCAGTACTTC. Translating gives CASSLVGGGRAYEQYF.

This chain joins TRBV29-1 and TRBJ2-1, with D perhaps matching TRBD2 (6 bases). Germline assignment: CDR1 SQVTM and CDR2 ANQGSEA. CDR3 length: 13 residues. V was clipped by 4 bases and J by 0 bases, with 7 bases between them. The CDR3 DNA sequence: TGCAGCGTTGTCGGGGGCTCCTACAATGAGCAGTTCTTC. Translation gives CSVVGGSYNEQFF.

V usage is TRBV11-3 and J usage is TRBJ1-1; D is unresolved. Germline CDR1 SGHNT, CDR2 YENEEA. The CDR3 spans 15 residues. The germline V and J ends were trimmed by 1 base and 5 bases, with 14 bases remaining between them. CDR3 region: CASSLGSFRGTEAFF. CDR3 in DNA: TGTGCCAGCAGCTTAGGATCGTTTCGAGGGACTGAAGCTTTCTTT.

This clone appeared a single time. V and J are TRBV5-3 and TRBJ2-7; D gene unclear. TRBV5-3 has ORF status, its function being uncertain. The CDR3 runs 14 residues. The V end lost 2 bases, the J end lost 4 bases, and 13 bases lay between the germline ends. The CDR3 loop reads CARSLSRIRYEQYF. The DNA of the CDR3 is TGTGCCAGAAGCTTAAGCAGAATACGATACGAGCAGTACTTC.

The chain couples TRBV19 to TRBJ1-3; D unclear. The germline V gene has CDR1 LNHDA and CDR2 SQIVND (reference sequence). The CDR3 is 16 residues long. V dropped 6 bases and J dropped 1 base, with 16 bases sitting between them. The CDR3 DNA sequence: TGTGCCAGTAGGTCCCCTGGGAGAGCATCTGGAAACACCATATATTTT. Encoded protein: CASRSPGRASGNTIYF.

This chain connects TRBV19 to TRBJ1-1; D is perhaps TRBD1 (5 bases). This CDR3 spans 16 amino acids. Germline V gene lookup returns CDR1 LNHDA and CDR2 SQIVND (reference sequence). Trimming stripped 5 bases from V and 0 bases from J, with 16 bases between. Here the CDR3 DNA reads TGTGCCAGTAGTCGCAAAGGGACCGGACTGAACACTGAAGCTTTCTTT. This sequence encodes CASSRKGTGLNTEAFF.

The chain combines TRBV29-1 with TRBJ2-5; D might be TRBD2 (5 bases). Germline CDR1 is SQVTM and CDR2 is ANQGSEA. Trimming removed 6 bases at V and 0 bases at J, with 8 bases between. The CDR3 extends over 12 amino acids. The CDR3 loop reads CSVGVNQETQYF. In DNA, the CDR3 is TGCAGCGTCGGGGTCAACCAAGAGACCCAGTACTTC.

The chain employs TRBV23-1 and TRBJ2-7; 11 nucleotides agree with TRBD1. TRBV23-1 is an ORF, with its function uncertain. The CDR3 sequence is 15 residues long. V shed 8 bases and J 1 base; nucleotides not matched to a gene: 7. The CDR3 DNA is TGCGCCAGCGGGGGGGGACAGGGGGAGTCCTACGAGCAGTACTTC. Its protein is CASGGGQGESYEQYF.

The CDR3 DNA is TGTGCCAGCATTAGAACAGGGGTCGGAACTGAAGCTTTCTTT. It specifies CASIRTGVGTEAFF. The chain is built from TRBV6-1 and TRBJ1-1, with TRBD1 matching 7 bases. The CDR3 runs 14 residues. V trimming: 7 bases; J trimming: 5 bases; junction bases outside the gene matches: 10. Germline loops: CDR1 MNHNS, CDR2 SASEGT.

The chain employs TRBV30 and TRBJ1-5, with a weak D call TRBD1 (6 bases). This CDR3 contains 13 residues. V gave up 5 bases and J gave up 5 bases, with 13 bases separating them. The V gene's germline CDR1 is GTSNPN and CDR2 SVGIG (reference sequence). The CDR3 region is CAWEQGPHQPQHF. The CDR3 nucleotides read TGTGCCTGGGAACAGGGTCCCCATCAGCCCCAGCATTTT.

This clone showed up just a few times. V usage is TRBV19 and J usage is TRBJ2-3; maybe TRBD1 (6 bases). Germline CDR1 and CDR2: LNHDA and SQIVND (reference sequence). V was trimmed by 6 bases and J by 0 bases, leaving 10 bases between them. This CDR3 region has 14 residues. This CDR3 is CASSITGSTDTQYF. The CDR3 DNA reads as TGTGCCAGTAGCATAACAGGGAGCACAGATACGCAGTATTTT.